In its sample, the clone carrying this T cell receptor beta chain ranks as medium-sized. This sample stems from a study of T cell changes during pregnancy in multiple sclerosis. The method was immunoSEQ multiplex PCR; TCRdb's version includes in-frame clones alone and lacks a portion of them. The table includes 100,000 or so clones, approximately 90% detected once. The TCR comes from a female donor in good health, enrolled as a control in a pregnancy study. Sequences were derived from peripheral blood, sampled in the second trimester of pregnancy.

DNA of the CDR3: TGTGCCAGCAGTGAATTCGGGTTTAACACTGAAGCTTTCTTT. Its translation is CASSEFGFNTEAFF. The gene calls are TRBV6-1 and TRBJ1-1, with D unclear. V was pared by 2 bases and J by 2 bases, with 9 bases between. Germline CDR1 is MNHNS and CDR2 is SASEGT. CDR3 length: 14 residues.